Below are 5 T cell receptor beta chains sequenced from a single sample in a study of T-cell memory formation after mild COVID-19. TCRdb fed the 5' RACE reads into MiXCR, producing one record per CDR3 protein. The data contain fewer than 200,000 distinct CDR3 sequences, less than 20% of them singletons. Sequencing used PBMCs or a T cell subset sorted from them (not recorded which). These receptor sequences come from a young man who had mild COVID-19 (a few samples of this study predate the infection). Cell type and time point are not known.

The J gene is TRBJ2-2, the V gene TRBV9; TRBD1 matches at 7 bases. V lost 0 bases to trimming and J lost 4 bases; unmatched junction nucleotides: 9. The germline V gene encodes CDR1 SGDLS and CDR2 YYNGEE. CDR3 length: 17 amino acids. Written as DNA, the CDR3 is TGTGCCAGCAGCGTAGCAGGGGGAAATTCGGGCACCGGGGAGCTGTTTTTT. It translates to CASSVAGGNSGTGELFF.

Many counts were recorded for this clonotype. This chain connects TRBV5-5 to TRBJ2-5, with D maybe TRBD2 (6 bases). This CDR3 has 13 residues. The germline gives CDR1 SGHKS, CDR2 YYEKEE (reference sequence). Trimming removed 5 bases at V and 5 bases at J, with 13 bases between. The CDR3 DNA reads as TGTGCCAGCAGGTTGACTAGTTGGGAGACCCAGTACTTC. The encoded protein is CASRLTSWETQYF.

The chain links TRBV20-1 to TRBJ2-6; 8 bases fit TRBD1. The junction had 8 bases not matched to a gene; V was cut back by 5 bases and J by 2 bases. Germline V gene data show CDR1 as DFQATT and CDR2 as SNEGSKA (reference sequence). The CDR3 runs to 16 residues. The CDR3 here is CSAVQGARTGANVLTF. As DNA, the CDR3 is TGCAGTGCTGTTCAGGGGGCGCGGACTGGGGCCAACGTCCTGACTTTC.

This clonotype came up a few times. V is TRBV2 and J is TRBJ1-5; D may be TRBD1 (5 bases). Germline V gene sequence: CDR1 SNHLY, CDR2 FYNNEI. With 6 bases removed from V and 3 bases from J, the gap between germline ends came to 9 bases. CDR3 length equals 13 residues. The CDR3 protein is CASRGEINQPQHF. CDR3 bases: TGTGCCAGCAGAGGGGAAATCAATCAGCCCCAGCATTTT.

The chain uses TRBV29-1 and TRBJ2-3; the match to TRBD2 covers 8 bases. This CDR3 has 14 amino acids. CDR1 and CDR2 from the germline V gene are SQVTM and ANQGSEA. V shed 3 bases, J shed 5 bases, and the junction held 7 bases outside the gene matches. In DNA, the CDR3 is TGCAGCGTTGAGGGGCGGGGGGAGAGAGATACGCAGTATTTT. It specifies CSVEGRGERDTQYF.